Sequencing of this T cell receptor beta chain was carried out in a study of long-term antiretroviral therapy in people with HIV. Study results and caveats: The study collected no data on ART adherence, viral resistance or therapy changes.

Post-ART PBMC samples numbered at least two per donor, and pre-ART ones at least one. Running of the v3.0 immunoSEQ assay took place at survey level. The repertoire was sequenced with immunoSEQ multiplex PCR; TCRdb's copy has only in-frame clones and lacks some. Of around 21,000 clones listed, around 86% are singletons. About this clone itself: Its antigen is unknown.

This CDR3 contains 15 residues. Germline V gives CDR1 MNHNY, CDR2 SVGAGI (reference sequence). V gave up 6 bases and J gave up 0 bases; unmatched junction bases: 7. The clonotype comes from a man between 18 and 35 years old with HIV. The sample in question was unsorted PBMCs, obtained 0.2 years before starting antiretroviral therapy. V usage is TRBV6-6 and J usage is TRBJ2-5; 7 bases agree with TRBD2. The CDR3 region has the DNA TGTGCCAGCAGCCTTTTGGGGGGGGACCAAGAGACCCAGTACTTC. It codes for CASSLLGGDQETQYF.